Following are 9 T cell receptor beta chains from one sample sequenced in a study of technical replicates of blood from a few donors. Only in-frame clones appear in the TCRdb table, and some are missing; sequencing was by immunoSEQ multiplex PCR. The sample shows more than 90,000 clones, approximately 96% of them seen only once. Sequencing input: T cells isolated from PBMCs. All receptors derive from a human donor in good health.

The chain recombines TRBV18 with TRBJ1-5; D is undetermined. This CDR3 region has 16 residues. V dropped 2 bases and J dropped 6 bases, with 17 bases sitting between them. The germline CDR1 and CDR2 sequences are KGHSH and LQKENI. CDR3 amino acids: CASSPSVGEGGQPQHF. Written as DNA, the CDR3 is TGTGCCAGCTCACCATCAGTCGGGGAAGGAGGTCAGCCCCAGCATTTT.

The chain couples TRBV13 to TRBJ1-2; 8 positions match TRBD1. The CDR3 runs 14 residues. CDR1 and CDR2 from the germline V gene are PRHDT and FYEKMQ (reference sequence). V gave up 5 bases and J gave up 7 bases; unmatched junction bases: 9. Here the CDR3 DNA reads TGTGCCAGCAGCCTCCAGACAGGGGAAGGTGGCTACACCTTC. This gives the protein CASSLQTGEGGYTF. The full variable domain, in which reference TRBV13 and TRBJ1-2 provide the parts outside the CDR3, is AAGVIQSPRHLIKEKRETATLKCYPIPRHDTVYWYQQGPGQDPQFLISFYEKMQSDKGSIPDRFSAQQFSDYHSELNMSSLELGDSALYFCASSLQTGEGGYTFGSGTRLTVV.

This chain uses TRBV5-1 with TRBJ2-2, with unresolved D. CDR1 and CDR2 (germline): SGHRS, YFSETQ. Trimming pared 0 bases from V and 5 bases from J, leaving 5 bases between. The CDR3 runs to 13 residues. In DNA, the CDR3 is TGCGCCAGCAGCTTGGATTCTACCGGGGAGCTGTTTTTT. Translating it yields CASSLDSTGELFF.

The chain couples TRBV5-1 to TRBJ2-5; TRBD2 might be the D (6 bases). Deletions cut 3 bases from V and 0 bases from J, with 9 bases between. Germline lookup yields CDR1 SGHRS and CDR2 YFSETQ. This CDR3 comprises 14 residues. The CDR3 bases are TGCGCCAGCAGCTGGGAGGCGGACCAAGAGACCCAGTACTTC. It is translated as CASSWEADQETQYF. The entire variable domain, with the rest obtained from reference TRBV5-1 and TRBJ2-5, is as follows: KAGVTQTPRYLIKTRGQQVTLSCSPISGHRSVSWYQQTPGQGLQFLFEYFSETQRNKGNFPGRFSGRQFSNSRSEMNVSTLELGDSALYLCASSWEADQETQYFGPGTRLLVL.

The chain's CDR3 is CASSTQRSTGELFF. Written as DNA, the CDR3 is TGTGCCAGTAGTACTCAGAGGTCCACCGGGGAGCTGTTTTTT. The chain recombines TRBV19 with TRBJ2-2, with D unresolved. Germline assignment: CDR1 LNHDA and CDR2 SQIVND (reference sequence). The CDR3 is 14 amino acids. Trimming took 4 bases from V and 4 from J, leaving 10 bases between them.

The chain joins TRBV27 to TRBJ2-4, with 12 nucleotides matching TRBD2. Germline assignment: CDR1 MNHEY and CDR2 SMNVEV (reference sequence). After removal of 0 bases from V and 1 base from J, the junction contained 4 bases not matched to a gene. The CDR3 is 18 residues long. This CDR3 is CASSLSGLAGGAKNIQYF. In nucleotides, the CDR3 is TGTGCCAGCAGTTTATCGGGGCTAGCGGGAGGGGCCAAAAACATTCAGTACTTC.

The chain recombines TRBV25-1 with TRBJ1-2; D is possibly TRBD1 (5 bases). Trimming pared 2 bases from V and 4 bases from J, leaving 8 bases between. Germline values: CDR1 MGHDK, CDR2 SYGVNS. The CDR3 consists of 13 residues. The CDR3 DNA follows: TGTGCCAGCAGTGAAAGGGGTACCTATGGCTACACCTTC. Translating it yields CASSERGTYGYTF.

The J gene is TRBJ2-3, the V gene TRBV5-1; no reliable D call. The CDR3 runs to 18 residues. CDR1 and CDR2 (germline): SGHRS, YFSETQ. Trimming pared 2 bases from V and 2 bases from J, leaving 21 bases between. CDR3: CASSFKASAGVYTDTQYF. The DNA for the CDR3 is TGCGCCAGCAGCTTTAAGGCGTCGGCAGGCGTTTACACAGATACGCAGTATTTT. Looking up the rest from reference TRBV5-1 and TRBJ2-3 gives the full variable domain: KAGVTQTPRYLIKTRGQQVTLSCSPISGHRSVSWYQQTPGQGLQFLFEYFSETQRNKGNFPGRFSGRQFSNSRSEMNVSTLELGDSALYLCASSFKASAGVYTDTQYFGPGTRLTVL.

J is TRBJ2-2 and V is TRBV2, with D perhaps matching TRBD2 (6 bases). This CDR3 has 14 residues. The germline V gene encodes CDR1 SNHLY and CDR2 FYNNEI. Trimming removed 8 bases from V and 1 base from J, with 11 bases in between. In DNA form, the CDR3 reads TGTGCCAGCCATGGGGGGAGGAACACCGGGGAGCTGTTTTTT. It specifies CASHGGRNTGELFF.